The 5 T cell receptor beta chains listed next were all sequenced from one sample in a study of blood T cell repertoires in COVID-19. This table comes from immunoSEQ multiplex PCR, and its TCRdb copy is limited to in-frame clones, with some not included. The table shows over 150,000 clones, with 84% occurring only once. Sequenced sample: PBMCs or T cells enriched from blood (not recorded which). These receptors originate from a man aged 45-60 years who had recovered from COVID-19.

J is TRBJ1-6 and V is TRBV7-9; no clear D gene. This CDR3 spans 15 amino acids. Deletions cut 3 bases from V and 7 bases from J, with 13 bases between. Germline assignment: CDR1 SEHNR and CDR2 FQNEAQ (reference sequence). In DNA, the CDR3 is TGTGCCAGCAGCTTTGTTGCAGGATACAATTCACCCCTCCACTTT. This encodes CASSFVAGYNSPLHF.

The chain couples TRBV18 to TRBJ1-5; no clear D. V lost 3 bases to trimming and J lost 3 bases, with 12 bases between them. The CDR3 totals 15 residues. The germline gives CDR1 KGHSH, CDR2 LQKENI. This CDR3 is CASSPSLGDNQPQHF. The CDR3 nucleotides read TGTGCCAGCTCACCTAGTCTAGGCGACAATCAGCCCCAGCATTTT.

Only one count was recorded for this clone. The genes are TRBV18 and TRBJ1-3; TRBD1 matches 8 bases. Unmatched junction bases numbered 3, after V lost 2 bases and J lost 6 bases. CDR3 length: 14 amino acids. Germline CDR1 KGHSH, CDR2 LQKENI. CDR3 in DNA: TGTGCCAGCTCACCAAGACAGGGGAAAAACACCATATATTTT. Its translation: CASSPRQGKNTIYF.

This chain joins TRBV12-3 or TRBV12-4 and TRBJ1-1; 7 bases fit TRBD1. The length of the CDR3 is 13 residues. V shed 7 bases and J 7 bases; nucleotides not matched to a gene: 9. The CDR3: CASTKGAWGEAFF. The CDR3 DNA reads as TGTGCCAGCACCAAGGGGGCCTGGGGTGAAGCTTTCTTT.

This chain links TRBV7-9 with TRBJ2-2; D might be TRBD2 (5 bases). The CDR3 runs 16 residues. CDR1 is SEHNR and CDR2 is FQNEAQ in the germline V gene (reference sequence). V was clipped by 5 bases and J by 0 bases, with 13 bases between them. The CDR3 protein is CASSPQRTANTGELFF. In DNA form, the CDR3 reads TGTGCCAGCAGCCCGCAGCGGACGGCGAACACCGGGGAGCTGTTTTTT.